One sample yielded the 18 T cell receptor beta chains listed below, sequenced in a study of post-analysis software for immune sequencing data. cDNA libraries for TCR beta contained unique molecular identifiers. TCRdb re-called the PCR reads with MiXCR, one entry per CDR3 protein. The sample carries hundreds of thousands of distinct CDR3 sequences, roughly three fifths recorded once. Study-level results: In patients, roughly 5 TRBV segments were more frequent than in controls, with TRBV5-6, TRBV5-1 and TRBV20-1 among them.

Antigens for these TCRs are unknown. The specimen sequenced was blood. Source of these receptors: a girl aged 2 to 10 with multiple sclerosis.

This clonotype was seen a handful of times. J is TRBJ2-7 and V is TRBV20-1; 10 positions agree with TRBD2. The CDR3 is 12 residues long. CDR1 is DFQATT, CDR2 SNEGSKA, per germline (reference sequence). The ends lost 6 bases at V and 11 bases at J; junction bases unmatched: 10. The DNA of the CDR3 is TGCAGTGCAGCAAGCGGGGGGGCCTCCAAGTACTTC. Residues: CSAASGGASKYF.

This chain connects TRBV6-1 to TRBJ2-7; 9 bases are a match to TRBD1. Germline trimming cut 6 bases from V and 5 bases from J; bases unmatched to any gene: 11. The CDR3 consists of 15 residues. CDR1 and CDR2 from the germline V gene are MNHNS and SASEGT. CDR3 nucleotides: TGTGCCAGCAGGGCGGCACAGGGGGCTCGGCACGAGCAGTACTTC. Its translation is CASRAAQGARHEQYF.

The rearrangement joins TRBV12-3 or TRBV12-4 to TRBJ2-7; either TRBD1 or TRBD2 may supply D (5 bases each). The CDR3 is made up of 15 amino acids. Deletions cut 4 bases from V and 7 bases from J, with 20 bases between. The CDR3 loop reads CASSSSLQGRKEQYF. CDR3 DNA: TGTGCCAGCAGTTCCTCGCTCCAGGGACGGAAAGAGCAGTACTTC.

This clonotype has only a few counts. The genes are TRBV27 and TRBJ2-7, with unresolved D. The CDR3 is 16 residues long. CDR1 MNHEY and CDR2 SMNVEV come from the germline V gene (reference sequence). V lost 5 bases and J lost 2, with 19 bases in between. DNA for the CDR3: TGTGCCAGCAGTCCGGAAATAGGATCTTTCACCTACGAGCAGTACTTC. This codes for CASSPEIGSFTYEQYF.

The rearrangement uses TRBV24-1 and TRBJ2-5; 7 bases line up with TRBD2. Germline CDR1 is KGHDR and CDR2 is SFDVKD. Germline trimming cut 0 bases from V and 4 bases from J; bases unmatched to any gene: 10. This CDR3 is 17 amino acids long. For the CDR3, the DNA is TGTGCCACCAGTGATTTGGGAAGCGGGGTAAATTCAGAGACCCAGTACTTC. Protein sequence: CATSDLGSGVNSETQYF.

This chain connects TRBV7-6 to TRBJ2-7; D tentatively fits TRBD1 or TRBD2 (6 bases each). The CDR3 runs 16 residues. Germline loops: CDR1 SGHVS, CDR2 FNYEAQ. V was pared by 6 bases and J by 5 bases, with 23 bases between. This CDR3 reads CASSRGGTPAFDEQYF. The CDR3 nucleotides are TGTGCCAGCAGTCGGGGCGGGACACCTGCTTTCGACGAGCAGTACTTC.

This clonotype was counted a few times. The chain combines TRBV25-1 with TRBJ2-7; D possibly corresponds to TRBD2 (6 bases). This CDR3 contains 16 residues. V was trimmed by 3 bases and J by 0 bases, leaving 15 bases between them. Per the germline V gene, CDR1 is MGHDK and CDR2 is SYGVNS. CDR3 coding DNA: TGTGCCAGCAGTGAGGGAAAGCGGGCAATCTCCTACGAGCAGTACTTC. Encoded protein: CASSEGKRAISYEQYF.

CDR3 nucleotide sequence: TGTGCCAGCAGTGAGGGGGGGAACACTGAAGCTTTCTTT. It is translated as CASSEGGNTEAFF. The V gene is TRBV6-6, the J gene TRBJ1-1, with D possibly TRBD1 on 6 matching bases. Trimming took off 5 bases at V and 1 base at J, with 8 bases between the two ends. The CDR3 runs 13 residues. CDR1 is MNHNY, CDR2 SVGAGI, per germline (reference sequence).

The chain combines TRBV25-1 with TRBJ2-3; D not resolved. CDR1 is MGHDK and CDR2 is SYGVNS in the germline V gene. With 2 bases removed from V and 1 base from J, the gap between germline ends came to 7 bases. The CDR3 totals 14 residues. CDR3 nucleotide sequence: TGTGCCAGCAGTGAAGACCGAGGCACAGATACGCAGTATTTT. Protein: CASSEDRGTDTQYF. The complete variable domain, with remaining parts taken from reference TRBV25-1 and TRBJ2-3, reads EADIYQTPRYLVIGTGKKITLECSQTMGHDKMYWYQQDPGMELHLIHYSYGVNSTEKGDLSSESTVSRIRTEHFPLTLESARPSHTSQYLCASSEDRGTDTQYFGPGTRLTVL.

The genes are TRBV12-3 or TRBV12-4 and TRBJ2-4; D is possibly TRBD1 (6 bases). This CDR3 spans 16 amino acids. V dropped 4 bases and J dropped 0 bases, with 13 bases sitting between them. The CDR3 loop is CASSYVQGLAKNIQYF. CDR3 nucleotides: TGTGCCAGCAGTTATGTACAGGGTCTAGCCAAAAACATTCAGTACTTC.

This clonotype was observed at least ten times. The chain employs TRBV4-3 and TRBJ2-4, with 7 bases identical to TRBD1. The CDR3 spans 18 residues. Germline V gene sequence: CDR1 LGHNA, CDR2 YSLEER. V shed 0 bases and J 0 bases; nucleotides not matched to a gene: 8. CDR3 amino acids: CASSQELGGGVAKNIQYF. Written as DNA, the CDR3 is TGCGCCAGCAGCCAAGAATTAGGGGGCGGTGTAGCCAAAAACATTCAGTACTTC.

The V gene is TRBV7-9, the J gene TRBJ2-1; D not resolved. Germline CDR1 is SEHNR and CDR2 is FQNEAQ (reference sequence). The V and J ends lost 5 bases and 6 bases respectively, with 2 bases between them. The CDR3 extends over 10 amino acids. The CDR3 is CASSANEQFF. CDR3 DNA: TGTGCCAGCAGCGCCAATGAGCAGTTCTTC.

This clonotype was seen a handful of times. The chain combines TRBV20-1 with TRBJ2-1, with TRBD2 matching 9 bases. CDR1 is DFQATT, CDR2 SNEGSKA, per germline (reference sequence). Unmatched junction bases numbered 8, after V lost 5 bases and J lost 0 bases. CDR3 length equals 16 residues. CDR3 DNA sequence: TGCAGTGCTCCGGAGCTTAGCGGGAGCTCCTACAATGAGCAGTTCTTC. Encoded protein: CSAPELSGSSYNEQFF.

This sequence joins TRBV11-2 and TRBJ2-6; TRBD1 might be the D (5 bases). This CDR3 has 15 residues. Germline CDR1 is SGHAT and CDR2 is FQNNGV. V lost 6 bases and J 4 bases, leaving 13 bases between the germline ends. This chain's CDR3 is CASRRRVEGANVLTF. The DNA of the CDR3 is TGTGCCAGCAGACGCAGGGTTGAGGGGGCCAACGTCCTGACTTTC.

The genes are TRBV19 and TRBJ2-1; D possibly matches TRBD1 or TRBD2 (6 bases each). V dropped 1 base and J dropped 8 bases, with 9 bases sitting between them. The CDR3 covers 13 residues. Per germline, CDR1 LNHDA and CDR2 SQIVND (reference sequence). The CDR3 DNA follows: TGTGCCAGTAGTATAGTCGGGGGCGATGAGCAGTTCTTC. Translated, it gives CASSIVGGDEQFF.

The gene calls are TRBV10-3 and TRBJ1-4, with unresolved D. Germline V gives CDR1 ENHRY, CDR2 SYGVKD. This CDR3 has 14 amino acids. V was shortened by 0 bases and J by 8 bases, with 10 bases between the two germline ends. DNA of the CDR3: TGTGCCATCAGTGAGTCTGGTGATGGGGAAAAACTGTTTTTT. Translation gives CAISESGDGEKLFF.

The chain links TRBV29-1 to TRBJ1-2, with a possible D match to TRBD1 (6 bases). Germline loops: CDR1 SQVTM, CDR2 ANQGSEA. The CDR3 contains 14 residues. Trimming removed 0 bases from V and 2 bases from J, with 10 bases in between. CDR3 bases: TGCAGCGTTGAAGAGAGAGGGGGGAACTATGGCTACACCTTC. As protein: CSVEERGGNYGYTF.

The genes are TRBV5-1 and TRBJ2-1; 12 nucleotides match TRBD1. CDR1 and CDR2 (germline): SGHRS, YFSETQ. V was clipped by 0 bases and J by 7 bases; unmatched bases: 8. The CDR3 contains 17 residues. The CDR3 DNA follows: TGCGCCAGCAGCTTGGCCCCCGGGACAGGGGGCTTGAATGAGCAGTTCTTC. Translating gives CASSLAPGTGGLNEQFF.